This TCR beta chain was recovered during a study of blood T cell repertoires in COVID-19. Study-level information: The samples span acute and convalescent COVID-19 from the United States, Italy and Spain.

The CDR3 length is 13 residues. The junction had 5 bases not matched to a gene; V was cut back by 5 bases and J by 4 bases. Germline CDR1 and CDR2: SGHNT and YYREEE (reference sequence). In the source study's methods: From reference gene primer amplification, estimates of nucleated cell counts were derived. Clones were read by immunoSEQ multiplex PCR, and TCRdb kept only the in-frame ones, dropping some. The V and J calls and clone size are taken from that table; D and trimming were inferred from the DNA. The top ten hold 11% to 15% of the sample, which has over 40,000 clones, around four fifths seen once.

Material: peripheral blood. V is TRBV5-4 and J is TRBJ1-1; the match to TRBD1 covers 7 bases. This sequence was found in a human donor in a cohort sampled during active COVID-19. CDR3 region: CASRRTGATEAFF. CDR3 DNA: TGTGCCAGCAGGCGGACAGGTGCCACTGAAGCTTTCTTT.